The T cell receptor (beta chain) described here comes from a study of sequential checkpoint blockade in melanoma. In the study overall: Each arm's sequence ended with maintenance nivolumab.

Using immunoSEQ multiplex PCR, the repertoire was profiled, and TCRdb retains in-frame clones only, with some absent. The sample carries more than 25,000 clones, about 89% recorded once. Documented treatment: randomized to nivolumab then ipilimumab (arm A) or the reverse (arm B). No patient had prior DNA-damaging chemotherapy. The sequencing here drew on CD8+ T cells sorted from blood (inferred from file names), taken from a patient given nivolumab and ipilimumab in sequence. This sequence was found in a human donor with melanoma.

The CDR3 DNA reads TGTGCCAGCAGCTTAAGACTAGACACAGATACGCAGTATTTT. It yields the protein CASSLRLDTDTQYF. This sequence joins TRBV7-6 and TRBJ2-3; D is possibly TRBD2 (6 bases). Between the trimmed V and J ends, which lost 2 bases and 2 bases, there was a span of 8 bases. Germline values: CDR1 SGHVS, CDR2 FNYEAQ. The CDR3 contains 14 residues.